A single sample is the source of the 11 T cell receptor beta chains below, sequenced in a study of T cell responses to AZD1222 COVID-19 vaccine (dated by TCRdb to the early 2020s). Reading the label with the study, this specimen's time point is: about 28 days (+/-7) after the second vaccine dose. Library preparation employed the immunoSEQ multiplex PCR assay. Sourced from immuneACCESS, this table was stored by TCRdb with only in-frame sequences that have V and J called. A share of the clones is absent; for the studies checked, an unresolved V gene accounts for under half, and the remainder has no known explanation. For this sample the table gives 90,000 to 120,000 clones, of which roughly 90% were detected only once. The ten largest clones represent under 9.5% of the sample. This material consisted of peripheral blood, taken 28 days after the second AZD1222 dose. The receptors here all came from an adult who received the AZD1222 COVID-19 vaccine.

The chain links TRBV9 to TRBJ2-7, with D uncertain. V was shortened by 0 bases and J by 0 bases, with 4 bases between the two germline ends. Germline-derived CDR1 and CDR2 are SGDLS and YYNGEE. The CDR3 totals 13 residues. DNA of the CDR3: TGTGCCAGCAGCGTAGACCCCTCCTACGAGCAGTACTTC. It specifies CASSVDPSYEQYF. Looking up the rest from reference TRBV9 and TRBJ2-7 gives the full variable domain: DSGVTQTPKHLITATGQRVTLRCSPRSGDLSVYWYQQSLDQGLQFLIQYYNGEERAKGNILERFSAQQFPDLHSELNLSSLELGDSALYFCASSVDPSYEQYFGPGTRLTVT.

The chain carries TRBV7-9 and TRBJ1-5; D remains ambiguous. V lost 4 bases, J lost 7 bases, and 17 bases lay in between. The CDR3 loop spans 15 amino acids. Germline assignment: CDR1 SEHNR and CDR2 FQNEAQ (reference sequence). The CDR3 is CASSSTDRVDQPQHF. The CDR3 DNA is TGTGCCAGCAGCTCCACCGACCGGGTCGACCAGCCCCAGCATTTT. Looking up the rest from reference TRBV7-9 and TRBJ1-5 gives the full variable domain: DTGVSQNPRHKITKRGQNVTFRCDPISEHNRLYWYRQTLGQGPEFLTYFQNEAQLEKSRLLSDRFSAERPKGSFSTLEIQRTEQGDSAMYLCASSSTDRVDQPQHFGDGTRLSIL.

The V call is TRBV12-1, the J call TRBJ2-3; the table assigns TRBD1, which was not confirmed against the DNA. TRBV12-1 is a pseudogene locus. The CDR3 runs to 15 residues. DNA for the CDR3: TGTGCCAGCAGCCTCCTCCCTTGGCCGCCAGATACGCAGTATTTT. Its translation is CASSLLPWPPDTQYF.

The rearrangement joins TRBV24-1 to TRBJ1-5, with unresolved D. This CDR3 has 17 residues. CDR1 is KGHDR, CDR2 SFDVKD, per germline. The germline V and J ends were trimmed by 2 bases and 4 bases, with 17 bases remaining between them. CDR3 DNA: TGTGCCACCAGTGATTCTTCGGGGTCTCGCCCGAATCAGCCCCAGCATTTT. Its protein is CATSDSSGSRPNQPQHF.

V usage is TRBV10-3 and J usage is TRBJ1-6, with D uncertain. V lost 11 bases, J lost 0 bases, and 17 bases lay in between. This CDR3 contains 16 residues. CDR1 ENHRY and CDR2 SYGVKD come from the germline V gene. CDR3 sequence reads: CAVRKTISSYNSPLHF. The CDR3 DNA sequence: TGTGCCGTCCGAAAAACGATTAGCTCCTATAATTCACCCCTCCACTTT.

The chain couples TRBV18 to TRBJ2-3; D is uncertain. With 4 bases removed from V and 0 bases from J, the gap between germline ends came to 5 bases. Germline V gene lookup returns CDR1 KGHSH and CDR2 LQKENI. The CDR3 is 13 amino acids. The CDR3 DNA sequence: TGTGCCAGCTCACGCCCAAGCACAGATACGCAGTATTTT. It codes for CASSRPSTDTQYF.

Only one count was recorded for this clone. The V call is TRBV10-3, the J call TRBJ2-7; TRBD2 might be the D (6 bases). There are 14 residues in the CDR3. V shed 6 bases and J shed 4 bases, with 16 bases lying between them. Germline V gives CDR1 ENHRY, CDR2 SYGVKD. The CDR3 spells CAIRNGTSQYEQYF. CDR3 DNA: TGTGCCATCAGGAACGGGACTTCCCAGTACGAGCAGTACTTC.

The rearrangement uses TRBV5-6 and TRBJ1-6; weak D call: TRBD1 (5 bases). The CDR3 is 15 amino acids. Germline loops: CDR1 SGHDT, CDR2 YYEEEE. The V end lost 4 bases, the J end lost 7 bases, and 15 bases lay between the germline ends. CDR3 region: CASSPIVGANSPLHF. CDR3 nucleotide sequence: TGTGCCAGCAGCCCCATAGTAGGGGCCAATTCACCCCTCCACTTT.

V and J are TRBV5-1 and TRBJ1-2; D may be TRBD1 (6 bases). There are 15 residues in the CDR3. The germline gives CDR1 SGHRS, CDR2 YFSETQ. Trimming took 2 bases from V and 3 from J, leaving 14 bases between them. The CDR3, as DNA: TGCGCCAGCAGCTTAGTGGACAGTATCTACTATGGCTACACCTTC. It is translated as CASSLVDSIYYGYTF.

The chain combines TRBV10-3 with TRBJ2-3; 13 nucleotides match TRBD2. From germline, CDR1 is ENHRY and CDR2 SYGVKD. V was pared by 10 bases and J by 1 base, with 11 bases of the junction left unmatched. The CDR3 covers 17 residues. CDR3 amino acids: CATTRLAGGSGTDTQYF. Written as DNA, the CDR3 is TGTGCCACCACTAGACTAGCGGGGGGATCGGGCACAGATACGCAGTATTTT.

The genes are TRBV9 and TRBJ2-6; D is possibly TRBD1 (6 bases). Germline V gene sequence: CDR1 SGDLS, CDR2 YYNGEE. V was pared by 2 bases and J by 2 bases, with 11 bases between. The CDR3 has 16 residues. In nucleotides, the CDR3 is TGTGCCAGCAGCGTTAACTCAGGGGCTGGGGCCAACGTCCTGACTTTC. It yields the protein CASSVNSGAGANVLTF.